These 7 T cell receptor beta chains originate from one sample sequenced in a study of blood T cell repertoires in COVID-19. TCRdb keeps only in-frame clones here, not all; method: immunoSEQ multiplex PCR. The sample carries tens of thousands of clones, around 92% recorded once. Sequenced material: peripheral blood. Receptors were obtained from a human donor in a cohort sampled during active COVID-19.

The chain joins TRBV5-4 to TRBJ1-2; a weak D match, TRBD1 (5 bases). V was cut by 5 bases and J by 4 bases, with 12 bases left in between. Germline V lookup: CDR1 SGHNT, CDR2 YYREEE (reference sequence). There are 13 residues in the CDR3. In DNA form, the CDR3 reads TGTGCCAGCAGTATGCCAGGGATCTATGGCTACACCTTC. Its protein is CASSMPGIYGYTF.

V and J are TRBV7-9 and TRBJ2-1; 9 bases are shared with TRBD2. Germline V CDR1 and CDR2: SEHNR, FQNEAQ (reference sequence). The length of the CDR3 is 15 residues. V lost 1 base and J lost 9; bases outside the gene matches: 7. The CDR3 sequence: CASSLVREGLGEQFF. In nucleotides, the CDR3 is TGTGCCAGCAGCTTAGTGCGGGAGGGCCTCGGTGAGCAGTTCTTC.

This chain joins TRBV14 and TRBJ2-1; 8 nucleotides line up with TRBD1. Trimming at V came to 0 bases and at J to 4 bases, leaving 8 bases not matched to a gene. The CDR3 is 17 residues long. Germline V gene lookup returns CDR1 SGHDN and CDR2 FVKESK. This CDR3 is CASSQEVITGGYNEQFF. CDR3 DNA: TGTGCCAGCAGCCAAGAGGTTATCACAGGGGGGTACAATGAGCAGTTCTTC.

This chain connects TRBV7-3 to TRBJ2-1; TRBD2 is a possible D gene (5 bases). Germline CDR1 SGHTA, CDR2 FQGTGA. The CDR3 extends over 15 amino acids. The V and J ends lost 2 bases and 0 bases respectively, with 8 bases between them. The CDR3 is CASSLEGSSYNEQFF. CDR3 sequence (DNA): TGTGCCAGCAGCTTAGAGGGAAGCTCCTACAATGAGCAGTTCTTC.

The chain combines TRBV6-5 with TRBJ1-1; a weak D match, TRBD1 (5 bases). CDR1 and CDR2 from the germline V gene are MNHEY and SVGAGI. The CDR3 totals 12 residues. Trimming removed 2 bases from V and 10 bases from J, with 11 bases in between. The CDR3 is CASSYPGLVAFF. The CDR3, as DNA: TGTGCCAGCAGTTACCCGGGACTGGTAGCTTTCTTT.

The chain is built from TRBV19 and TRBJ2-6; D might be TRBD2 (6 bases). The ends were cut back, 6 bases at V and 3 bases at J, with 12 bases in the middle. Germline CDR1 reads LNHDA; CDR2 reads SQIVND (reference sequence). This CDR3 region has 15 residues. The CDR3 spells CASSRGLGGANVLTF. The DNA of the CDR3 is TGTGCCAGTAGCCGGGGGTTGGGTGGGGCCAACGTCCTGACTTTC.

The chain links TRBV7-2 to TRBJ2-5; a possible D gene is TRBD2 (5 bases). This CDR3 region has 18 residues. Germline CDR1 and CDR2: SGHTA and FQGNSA. The V and J ends lost 1 base and 1 base respectively, with 19 bases between them. In nucleotides, the CDR3 is TGTGCCAGCAGCTTAGGGGTTTTGGCTCTAGCCGTCCAAGAGACCCAGTACTTC. Its protein is CASSLGVLALAVQETQYF.